The entry below gives a single TCR beta chain sequence along with its context. Germline V gene data show CDR1 as MDHEN and CDR2 as SYDVKM. V lost 7 bases and J 0 bases, leaving 12 bases between the germline ends. The CDR3 consists of 14 residues. While infection was still active, Seattle patients were enrolled and then followed longitudinally. Under the authors' procedure: From reference gene primer amplification, estimates of nucleated cell counts were derived. Sequencing was performed with immunoSEQ multiplex PCR; in TCRdb, only in-frame clones are kept and a portion is missing. From that table come the V and J calls and clone size; the DNA was used to work out D and trimming. The data contain about 250,000 clones, more than 75% of them seen just once; the ten biggest clones take up 5% to 7%. The entry originates in a study of blood T cell repertoires in COVID-19.

The rearrangement links TRBV28 to TRBJ1-1; D is perhaps TRBD1 (5 bases). Sequenced input: peripheral blood. This TCR came from a woman over 75 with COVID-19, enrolled during active disease. The CDR3 loop reads CASTRAGLNTEAFF. The DNA for the CDR3 is TGTGCCAGCACCCGGGCAGGGCTGAACACTGAAGCTTTCTTT.